This TCR beta chain appears in the sequencing data of a study of blood T cell repertoires in COVID-19. Study-wide context: Samples taken during acute and convalescent COVID-19 were collected in the United States, Italy and Spain. The analysed material was cDNA or gDNA that came from T cells, B-cell-depleted T cells, or PBMCs.

Original processing notes: Reference gene primer amplification yielded estimated nucleated cell counts. TCRdb keeps only in-frame clones here, not all; method: immunoSEQ multiplex PCR. V and J calls and clone size are given by that table; D and trimming were obtained from the DNA. The table lists about 96,000 clones, about 78% of them singletons, with nearly 9% in the top ten. CDR1 is SGHRS, CDR2 YFSETQ, per germline. Between the trimmed V and J ends, which lost 4 bases and 4 bases, there was a span of 9 bases. The CDR3 is 12 residues long. The origin of this receptor is a man in his fifties or sixties who had recovered from COVID-19. Sequences were obtained from peripheral blood. The rearrangement uses TRBV5-1 and TRBJ2-7; D perhaps matches TRBD1 (6 bases). The CDR3 is CASSIGGYEQYF. For the CDR3, the DNA is TGCGCCAGCAGCATAGGGGGATACGAGCAGTACTTC.